The 9 T cell receptor beta chains presented below share a single source sample, sequenced in a study of cytomegalovirus exposure and HLA in healthy donors. Amplification used 60 Vbeta primers and 13 Jbeta primers. Assay: immunoSEQ multiplex PCR; the TCRdb copy retains only in-frame clones and omits some. The table lists 150,000 to 200,000 clones, about four fifths of them singletons. The sequenced sample was PBMCs. The receptors originated from a young man in good health and CMV-seronegative.

The chain couples TRBV5-1 to TRBJ2-2; 9 bases match TRBD2. Germline CDR1 and CDR2: SGHRS and YFSETQ. The CDR3 is 17 amino acids. V trimming: 4 bases; J trimming: 2 bases; junction bases outside the gene matches: 9. CDR3 DNA sequence: TGCGCCAGCAGCCCCTCTCTAGCGGGACCTAACACCGGGGAGCTGTTTTTT. Amino acids: CASSPSLAGPNTGELFF.

The genes are TRBV5-1 and TRBJ2-3; 10 positions match TRBD2. Trimming cost V 2 bases and J 2 bases; bases outside gene matches: 2. The CDR3 has 15 amino acids. Per germline, CDR1 SGHRS and CDR2 YFSETQ. This CDR3 reads CASSFSGRATDTQYF. As DNA, the CDR3 is TGCGCCAGCAGCTTCAGCGGGAGGGCCACAGATACGCAGTATTTT.

The rearrangement links TRBV18 to TRBJ1-3; the match to TRBD1 covers 12 bases. The CDR3 runs to 17 residues. After removal of 1 base from V and 2 bases from J, the junction contained 3 bases not matched to a gene. Looked up from germline, CDR1 is KGHSH and CDR2 is LQKENI. CDR3 DNA sequence: TGTGCCAGCTCACCACGTGGGACAGGGGGCGCTGGAAACACCATATATTTT. It is translated as CASSPRGTGGAGNTIYF.

This chain joins TRBV2 and TRBJ1-5, with 7 bases aligning to TRBD1. The CDR3 is made up of 15 amino acids. Losses at the gene ends were 5 bases for V and 3 bases for J; bases not matched to a gene: 7. The germline V gene has CDR1 SNHLY and CDR2 FYNNEI. The CDR3 reads CASSLRQGDNQPQHF. The CDR3 region has the DNA TGTGCCAGCAGTCTCCGACAGGGCGACAATCAGCCCCAGCATTTT.

The chain uses TRBV5-1 and TRBJ2-7; 10 nucleotides match TRBD2. The germline CDR1 and CDR2 sequences are SGHRS and YFSETQ. V dropped 2 bases and J dropped 9; count of bases not matched to a gene: 11. The CDR3 is 15 amino acids. The CDR3 nucleotides read TGCGCCAGCAGCTTCGGTACTAGCGGGATAGGATGGCAGTACTTC. Translated, it gives CASSFGTSGIGWQYF.

The chain couples TRBV19 to TRBJ1-2; no clear D gene. With 3 bases removed from V and 2 bases from J, the gap between germline ends came to 10 bases. Germline V lookup: CDR1 LNHDA, CDR2 SQIVND (reference sequence). CDR3 length equals 14 residues. The CDR3 sequence is CASSIRAGNYGYTF. In DNA, the CDR3 is TGTGCCAGTAGTATTAGGGCGGGGAACTATGGCTACACCTTC.

The genes are TRBV6-4 and TRBJ2-1; 7 positions match TRBD2. The CDR3 consists of 15 residues. The V and J ends lost 6 bases and 8 bases, in that order; junction bases with no gene match: 13. The germline V gene encodes CDR1 MRHNA and CDR2 SNTAGT. CDR3: CASSGRGGSADEQFF. In nucleotides, the CDR3 is TGTGCCAGCAGCGGCCGCGGCGGGAGCGCGGATGAGCAGTTCTTC.

The V and J genes are TRBV6-5 and TRBJ1-2, with 7 bases aligning to TRBD1. Germline assignment: CDR1 MNHEY and CDR2 SVGAGI. Losses at the gene ends were 5 bases for V and 2 bases for J; bases not matched to a gene: 8. The CDR3 loop spans 15 amino acids. CDR3 residues: CASSPTGTVNYGYTF. The CDR3, as DNA: TGTGCCAGCAGTCCTACCGGGACAGTAAACTATGGCTACACCTTC.

The chain has TRBV6-5 and TRBJ1-3, with 7 nucleotides matching TRBD1. The CDR3 has 14 amino acids. J was trimmed by 0 bases and V by 6 bases; bases with no gene match: 2. The germline CDR1 and CDR2 sequences are MNHEY and SVGAGI. CDR3 in amino acids: CASRRDSSGNTIYF. The CDR3 DNA reads TGTGCCAGCAGAAGGGACAGCTCTGGAAACACCATATATTTT.